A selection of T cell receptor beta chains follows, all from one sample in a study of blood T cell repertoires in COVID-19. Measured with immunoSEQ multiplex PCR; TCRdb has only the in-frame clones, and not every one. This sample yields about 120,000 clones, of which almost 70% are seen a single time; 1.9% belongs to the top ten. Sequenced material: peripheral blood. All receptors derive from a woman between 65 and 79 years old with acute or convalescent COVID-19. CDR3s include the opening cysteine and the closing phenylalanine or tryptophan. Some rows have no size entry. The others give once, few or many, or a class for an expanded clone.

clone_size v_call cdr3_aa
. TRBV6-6 CASMGRGNQPQHF
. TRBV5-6 CASSSRLAGGRTDTQYF
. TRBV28 CASSPRPDRGNSPLHF
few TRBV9 CASSVGGVSSYEQYF
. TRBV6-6 CASSSEQGNNSPLHF
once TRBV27 CASSRQRQGGTDTQYF
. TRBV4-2 CASSPGLAVGTGELFF
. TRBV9 CASSGPGTSRYEQYF
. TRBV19 CATRQGRVGNQPQHF
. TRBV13 CASSLQGGWTNEKLFF
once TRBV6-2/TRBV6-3 CASSYLPGGEQFF
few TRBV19 CASSNSGDRGETQYF
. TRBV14 CASSQGWNVAGETQYF
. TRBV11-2 CASSFNPSDFIYTF
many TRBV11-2 CASSPSGGYNEQFF
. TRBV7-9 CASSPNRADTQYF
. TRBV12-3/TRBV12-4 CASSPKETQYF
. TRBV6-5 CASSYSQYPSTYEQYF
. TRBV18 CASSPATDSGNTIYF
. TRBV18 CASSPQGGLSGNTIYF
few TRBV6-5 CASRITLTGIGYTF
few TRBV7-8 CASSFRSGDLGELFF
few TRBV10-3 CAIMPDVGGYGYTF
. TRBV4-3 CASGENRGGPDTQYF
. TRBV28 CASSPGGADYEQYF
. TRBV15 CATSREGVTEQYF
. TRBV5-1 CASSSDRGSYEQYF
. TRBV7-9 CASSGGQGYNEQFF
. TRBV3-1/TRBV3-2 CASSQDRGFDEAFF
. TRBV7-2 CASSGGTGANYGYTF
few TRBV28 CASGRARYEQYF
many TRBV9 CASSAPTSGTTDTQYF
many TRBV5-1 CASCLQALNTEAFF
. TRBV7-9 CASSLVGRREVAEAFF
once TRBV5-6 CASSRPGQGFTGELFF
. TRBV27 CASSFSGQETQYF
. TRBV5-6 CASSLAGAGGAYEQYF
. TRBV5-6 CASSLEDFNSPLHF
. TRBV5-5 CASSFVLADTGELFF
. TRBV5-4 CASSWMGARNEQFF
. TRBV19 CASSTLLRYSNQPQHF